This T cell receptor beta chain was observed in a study of T cell clonality in common variable immunodeficiency. Using immunoSEQ multiplex PCR, the repertoire was profiled, and TCRdb retains in-frame clones only, with some absent. This sample includes around 50,000 clones with no singletons; its ten biggest clones take up 4.5% to 5.5%. General study results and limits: Common variable immunodeficiency TCR beta sequences reportedly had fewer deletions and N-nucleotide insertions.

This clone appeared many times. The antigen remains undetermined. The read terminates 3 residues ahead of where the CDR3 ends, so the germline J gene completes it. The CDR3 covers 14 residues. Germline V gene data show CDR1 as MNHEY and CDR2 as SVGEGT. V dropped 2 bases and J dropped 4 bases, with 11 bases sitting between them. The rearrangement joins TRBV6-2 or TRBV6-3 to TRBJ1-1; D is perhaps TRBD1 (5 bases). Input material: peripheral blood mononuclear cells. The origin of this receptor is a person aged 18 to 75 in good health. CDR3 residues: CASSYMGRGTEAFF. The CDR3 DNA, read in part, is TGTGCCAGCAGTTACATGGGGCGCGGCACTGAA.